This T cell receptor (beta chain) was retrieved from a study of untreated major depressive disorder. The repertoire was sequenced with immunoSEQ multiplex PCR; TCRdb's copy has only in-frame clones and lacks some. Among about 21,000 clones listed, roughly 91% were seen once. Per germline, CDR1 LNHNV and CDR2 YYDKDF (reference sequence). The germline V and J ends were trimmed by 4 bases and 6 bases, with 16 bases remaining between them. This CDR3 comprises 14 residues. The chain carries TRBV15 and TRBJ2-7; D perhaps matches TRBD1 (5 bases). The sample comprised CD4+ T cells from PBMCs. This receptor was identified in a woman aged 40-49 years in good health. CDR3 residues: CATSTQGRVGEQYF. In DNA form, the CDR3 reads TGTGCCACCAGCACGCAGGGTAGGGTGGGCGAGCAGTACTTC.